The clone carrying this TCR beta chain was seen many times. Its matching antigen is unknown. Certain patients, namely those with other autoimmune diseases, uncontrolled infections, pregnancy or lactation, were excluded. This record belongs to a study of Graves' ophthalmopathy and Graves' hyperthyroidism. Study-wide background: Pretreatment peripheral blood was obtained at initial diagnosis.

CDR1 is SGHRS and CDR2 is YFSETQ in the germline V gene. The CDR3 consists of 16 residues. V dropped 4 bases and J dropped 3; count of bases not matched to a gene: 6. Study findings and constraints: The model predicted ophthalmopathy progression with 70.59% sensitivity and approximately 72% specificity. Most expanded thyroid clonotypes above 0.001 frequency also appeared in blood.

Amplification from RNA transcripts yielded the TCR beta CDR3 regions. The workflow started with a first-round RT-PCR run with HTBI primers and then moved on to a second-round multiplex PCR. TCRdb used MiXCR to reprocess the multiplex PCR reads, holding one entry per CDR3 protein. The data contain under 400,000 distinct CDR3 sequences, around a sixth of them singletons. The receptor was derived from an adult man with Graves' ophthalmopathy. The sequencing input was peripheral blood. J is TRBJ2-7 and V is TRBV5-1, with 14 bases identical to TRBD2. The CDR3 reads CASSPGGTSGSYEQYF. As DNA, the CDR3 is TGCGCCAGCAGCCCTGGAGGGACTAGCGGGAGCTACGAGCAGTACTTC.